A selection of T cell receptor beta chains follows, all from one sample in a study of shared clonotypes between healthy human individuals. TCRdb keeps only in-frame clones here, not all; method: immunoSEQ multiplex PCR. The sample lists about 980,000 clones; approximately 80% were seen once. The sequenced sample consisted of memory CD4+ T cells sorted from blood. Every receptor here comes from a man between 18 and 29 years old in good health. The CDR3 runs from the conserved cysteine through the conserved F or W. The D gene is left open where the match is weak. The listing skips clone size in some rows; elsewhere it reads once, few, many or a size class.

d_gene	abundance	j_gene	v_gene	CDR3aa	CDR3nt
NA	NA	TRBJ2-7	TRBV7-2	CASSLMGRNEQYF	TGTGCCAGCAGCTTAATGGGCAGAAACGAGCAGTACTTC
TRBD1	NA	TRBJ2-1	TRBV5-5	CASSDIPGQGVNEQFF	TGTGCCAGCAGCGATATCCCGGGACAGGGGGTAAATGAGCAGTTCTTC
NA	NA	TRBJ2-3	TRBV30	CAWSGSSLTQYF	TGTGCCTGGAGTGGGTCCAGTCTTACGCAGTATTTT
NA	once	TRBJ2-5	TRBV4-1	CASSQVELQETQYF	TGCGCCAGCAGCCAAGTCGAGCTCCAAGAGACCCAGTACTTC
TRBD2	once	TRBJ2-2	TRBV10-1	CASPENWAHTGLAGSTGELFF	TGCGCCAGCCCCGAGAATTGGGCCCACACGGGACTAGCGGGGAGCACCGGGGAGCTGTTTTTT
NA	NA	TRBJ2-2	TRBV2	CASKVTRETGELFF	TGTGCCAGCAAGGTGACTAGAGAAACCGGGGAGCTGTTTTTT
NA	NA	TRBJ1-3	TRBV5-1	CASSETTKSSGNTIYF	TGCGCCAGCAGCGAGACCACGAAGAGCTCTGGAAACACCATATATTTT
NA	NA	TRBJ2-7	TRBV18	CASSLGDTRTYEQYF	TGTGCCAGCTCACTCGGAGACACGAGAACCTACGAGCAGTACTTC
TRBD1	NA	TRBJ1-3	TRBV7-6	CASSPGTAKATIYF	TGTGCCAGCAGCCCCGGGACAGCGAAAGCCACCATATATTTT
NA	NA	TRBJ1-1	TRBV5-1	CASSLENSQTAFF	TGCGCCAGCAGCTTGGAGAACTCTCAAACGGCTTTCTTT
NA	NA	TRBJ2-1	TRBV2	CASTKQAGSTKHEQFF	TGTGCCAGCACCAAACAGGCGGGCTCCACAAAACACGAGCAGTTCTTC
NA	NA	TRBJ1-3	TRBV7-9	CAGHPLSGNTIYF	TGTGCCGGTCATCCCCTCTCTGGAAACACCATATATTTT
NA	few	TRBJ2-2	TRBV19	CASSIFYTQRYTGELFF	TGTGCCAGTAGTATTTTTTATACTCAGCGGTACACCGGGGAGCTGTTTTTT
NA	NA	TRBJ2-7	TRBV27	CASSLSLGALGEQYF	TGTGCCAGCAGTTTATCTCTTGGGGCTCTGGGAGAGCAGTACTTC
TRBD1	NA	TRBJ1-5	TRBV27	CASSLRQGNQPQHF	TGTGCCAGCAGTCTCAGACAGGGTAATCAGCCCCAGCATTTT
TRBD1	once	TRBJ1-2	TRBV9	CASSGLGQTYGYTF	TGTGCCAGCAGCGGCCTGGGACAGACCTATGGCTACACCTTC
NA	NA	TRBJ1-5	TRBV6-1	CASRVGNQPQHF	TGTGCCAGCAGGGTCGGCAATCAGCCCCAGCATTTT
TRBD1	NA	TRBJ1-1	TRBV7-9	CATRNVGTGGTEAFF	TGTGCCACCCGTAATGTCGGGACAGGGGGCACTGAAGCTTTCTTT
TRBD1	NA	TRBJ2-3	TRBV9	CASSVSGQSSTDTQYF	TGTGCCAGCAGCGTCTCGGGACAGAGCTCCACAGATACGCAGTATTTT
NA	many	TRBJ2-1	TRBV29-1	CSAAPGGEQFF	TGCAGCGCCGCCCCCGGTGGGGAGCAGTTCTTC
NA	NA	TRBJ2-6	TRBV15	CATSRGGGYGRTGANVLTF	TGTGCCACCAGCAGAGGTGGGGGTTATGGGAGGACTGGGGCCAACGTCCTGACTTTC
NA	NA	TRBJ2-5	TRBV5-8	CASSPGTKGETQYF	TGTGCCAGCAGCCCCGGGACAAAGGGAGAGACCCAGTACTTC
NA	NA	TRBJ1-5	TRBV30	CAWSLGDNQPQHF	TGTGCCTGGAGCTTGGGGGACAATCAGCCCCAGCATTTT
NA	once	TRBJ2-1	TRBV7-2	CASSLPPAEQFF	TGTGCCAGCAGCCTGCCGCCTGCTGAGCAGTTCTTC
NA	NA	TRBJ2-1	TRBV5-6	CASSLGTHDEQFF	TGTGCCAGCAGCTTGGGAACGCATGATGAGCAGTTCTTC
NA	NA	TRBJ2-5	TRBV5-8	CASSLRGGDGTQYF	TGTGCCAGCAGCTTGAGGGGAGGAGATGGGACCCAGTACTTC
NA	NA	TRBJ2-6	TRBV2	CASSPPTSSGANVLTF	TGTGCCAGCAGTCCTCCTACGAGCTCTGGGGCCAACGTCCTGACTTTC
NA	many	TRBJ2-4	TRBV21-1	CASSKKGRLAKNIQYF	TGTGCCAGCAGCAAAAAGGGACGGCTAGCCAAAAACATTCAGTACTTC
NA	many	TRBJ2-1	TRBV5-1	CASGTGSYNEQFF	TGCGCCAGCGGGACTGGGTCCTACAATGAGCAGTTCTTC